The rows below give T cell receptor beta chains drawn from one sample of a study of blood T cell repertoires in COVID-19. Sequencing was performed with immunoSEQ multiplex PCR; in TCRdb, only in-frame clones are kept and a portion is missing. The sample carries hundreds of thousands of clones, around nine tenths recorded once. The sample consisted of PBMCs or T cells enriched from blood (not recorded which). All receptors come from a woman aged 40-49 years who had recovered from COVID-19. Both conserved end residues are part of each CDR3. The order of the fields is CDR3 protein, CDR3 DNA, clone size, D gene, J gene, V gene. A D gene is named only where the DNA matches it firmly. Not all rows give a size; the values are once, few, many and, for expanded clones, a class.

CDR3: CASSRDYFTGELFF; DNA: TGTGCCAGCAGTCGGGACTACTTCACCGGGGAGCTGTTTTTT; size: .; D: TRBD2; J: TRBJ2-2; V: TRBV6-2/TRBV6-3
CDR3: CASSTGTLYEQYF; DNA: TGTGCCAGCAGCACCGGGACTCTTTACGAGCAGTACTTC; size: once; D: .; J: TRBJ2-7; V: TRBV28
CDR3: CASSPDRAFGELFF; DNA: TGTGCCAGCAGCCCGGACAGGGCGTTCGGGGAGCTGTTTTTT; size: .; D: TRBD1; J: TRBJ2-2; V: TRBV7-8
CDR3: CASSLKLAGGEQFF; DNA: TGTGCCAGCAGCTTAAAACTAGCGGGAGGTGAGCAGTTCTTC; size: .; D: TRBD2; J: TRBJ2-1; V: TRBV11-3
CDR3: CSASRLAGTGPQETQYF; DNA: TGCAGTGCTAGTCGACTAGCGGGAACCGGGCCCCAAGAGACCCAGTACTTC; size: once; D: TRBD2; J: TRBJ2-5; V: TRBV20-1
CDR3: CASSSGTSGRMETQYF; DNA: TGTGCCAGCAGCTCAGGGACTAGCGGGCGTATGGAGACCCAGTACTTC; size: .; D: TRBD2; J: TRBJ2-5; V: TRBV11-3
CDR3: CASSVRGGGFDGYTF; DNA: TGTGCCAGCAGCGTAAGAGGGGGCGGGTTCGATGGCTACACCTTC; size: .; D: TRBD1; J: TRBJ1-2; V: TRBV9
CDR3: CASSLAAGGATEAFF; DNA: TGCGCCAGCAGCTTGGCCGCAGGGGGCGCGACTGAAGCTTTCTTT; size: .; D: TRBD1; J: TRBJ1-1; V: TRBV5-1
CDR3: CASSVQRGGLSTGELFF; DNA: TGTGCCAGCAGTGTACAGCGGGGGGGCCTTAGCACCGGGGAGCTGTTTTTT; size: .; D: TRBD2; J: TRBJ2-2; V: TRBV2
CDR3: CASGPGHFPDYEQYF; DNA: TGTGCTAGTGGCCCCGGACACTTTCCCGACTACGAGCAGTACTTC; size: .; D: .; J: TRBJ2-7; V: TRBV12-5
CDR3: CASSPGTSGAKQYF; DNA: TGTGCCAGCAGCCCAGGGACTAGCGGAGCTAAGCAGTACTTC; size: .; D: TRBD2; J: TRBJ2-7; V: TRBV11-2
CDR3: CASSLELAEGLAEFF; DNA: TGTGCCAGCAGCTTGGAACTAGCGGAAGGACTTGCTGAGTTCTTC; size: .; D: TRBD2; J: TRBJ2-1; V: TRBV5-5
CDR3: CASSTAGGERQPQHF; DNA: TGTGCCAGCAGTACCGCGGGGGGGGAAAGGCAGCCCCAGCATTTT; size: .; D: .; J: TRBJ1-5; V: TRBV27
CDR3: CASSSDSGQLQHF; DNA: TGTGCCAGTAGCTCTGATTCTGGGCAGCTCCAGCATTTT; size: .; D: .; J: TRBJ1-5; V: TRBV19
CDR3: CASSLSGNEQYF; DNA: TGTGCCAGCAGTTTGTCTGGCAACGAGCAGTACTTC; size: .; D: .; J: TRBJ2-7; V: TRBV27
CDR3: CASSFSGTPNTGELFF; DNA: TGCGCCAGCAGCTTTTCCGGGACACCTAACACCGGGGAGCTGTTTTTT; size: .; D: .; J: TRBJ2-2; V: TRBV5-1
CDR3: CASSLMGGLQETQYF; DNA: TGTGCCAGCAGCTTAATGGGGGGGCTCCAAGAGACCCAGTACTTC; size: .; D: .; J: TRBJ2-5; V: TRBV7-6
CDR3: CAIRNNDGRSYNEQFF; DNA: TGTGCCATCAGGAATAACGACGGCAGGTCCTACAATGAGCAGTTCTTC; size: .; D: .; J: TRBJ2-1; V: TRBV10-3
CDR3: CASSWENSYGYTF; DNA: TGTGCCAGCAGCTGGGAGAACAGCTATGGCTACACCTTC; size: .; D: .; J: TRBJ1-2; V: TRBV7-9
CDR3: CASSLQSGSGNTIYF; DNA: TGTGCCAGCAGCTTGCAGTCAGGGTCGGGAAACACCATATATTTT; size: few; D: .; J: TRBJ1-3; V: TRBV5-5
CDR3: CATSKYSSGGSSYEQYF; DNA: TGTGCCACCAGCAAATACTCGAGCGGGGGGTCCTCCTACGAGCAGTACTTC; size: .; D: TRBD2; J: TRBJ2-7; V: TRBV15
CDR3: CASSLQYRVFGNEQFF; DNA: TGTGCCAGCAGTTTACAATACAGGGTATTCGGCAATGAGCAGTTCTTC; size: .; D: .; J: TRBJ2-1; V: TRBV27
CDR3: CASSLTPGNTIYF; DNA: TGTGCCAGCAGTCTCACACCTGGCAACACCATATATTTT; size: .; D: .; J: TRBJ1-3; V: TRBV28